This TCR beta chain was identified during a study of T cell responses to AZD1222 COVID-19 vaccine. Study results and caveats: Spike-wide vaccine-associated CD4 TCRs dominated at 160-218 and 743-854. Vaccination with two AZD1222 doses was followed by a rise in Spike-specific TCR breadth and depth.

The data were produced by immunoSEQ multiplex PCR, yet TCRdb's version contains in-frame clones alone and is incomplete. Of around 140,000 clones in the sample, roughly 92% are singletons; the top ten hold over 1.5%. Comments on this clone: The antigen is undetermined.

Sample: peripheral blood, taken on day 0 of AZD1222 vaccination. The TCR was taken from an adult in good health.

CDR3: CASSPGGWGTGTDTQYF. CDR3 in DNA: TGTGCCAGCAGTCCAGGAGGATGGGGGACAGGGACGGATACGCAGTATTTT. The genes are TRBV6-6 and TRBJ2-3, with TRBD1 matching 9 bases. The V gene end was trimmed by 5 bases and the J gene end by 6 bases; junction bases not matched to a gene: 15. CDR1 MNHNY and CDR2 SVGAGI come from the germline V gene (reference sequence). There are 17 residues in the CDR3.